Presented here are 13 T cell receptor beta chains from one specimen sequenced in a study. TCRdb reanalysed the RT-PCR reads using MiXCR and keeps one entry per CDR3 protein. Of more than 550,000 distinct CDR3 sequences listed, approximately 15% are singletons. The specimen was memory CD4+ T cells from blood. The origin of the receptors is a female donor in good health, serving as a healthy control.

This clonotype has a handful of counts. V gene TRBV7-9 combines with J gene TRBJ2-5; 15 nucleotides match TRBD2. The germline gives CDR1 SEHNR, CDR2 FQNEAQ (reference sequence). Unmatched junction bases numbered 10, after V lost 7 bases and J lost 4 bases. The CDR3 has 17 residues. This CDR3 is CASIITGGLAGGETQYF. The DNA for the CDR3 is TGTGCCAGCATCATCACCGGGGGACTAGCGGGAGGAGAGACCCAGTACTTC.

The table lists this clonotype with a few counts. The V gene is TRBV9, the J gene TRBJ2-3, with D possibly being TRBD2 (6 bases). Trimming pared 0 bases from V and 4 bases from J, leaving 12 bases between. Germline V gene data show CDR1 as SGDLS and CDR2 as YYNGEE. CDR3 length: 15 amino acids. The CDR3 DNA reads TGTGCCAGCAGCGTAGGGGGGGTAGCTGCAGATACGCAGTATTTT. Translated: CASSVGGVAADTQYF.

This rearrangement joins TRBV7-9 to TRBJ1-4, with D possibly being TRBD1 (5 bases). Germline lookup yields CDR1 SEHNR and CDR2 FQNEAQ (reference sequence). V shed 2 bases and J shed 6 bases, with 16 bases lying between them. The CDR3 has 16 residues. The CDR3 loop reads CASSLRDGREDEKLFF. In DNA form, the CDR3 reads TGTGCCAGCAGCTTAAGGGACGGCAGGGAGGATGAAAAACTGTTTTTT. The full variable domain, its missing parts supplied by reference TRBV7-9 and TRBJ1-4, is DTGVSQNPRHKITKRGQNVTFRCDPISEHNRLYWYRQTLGQGPEFLTYFQNEAQLEKSRLLSDRFSAERPKGSFSTLEIQRTEQGDSAMYLCASSLRDGREDEKLFFGSGTQLSVL.

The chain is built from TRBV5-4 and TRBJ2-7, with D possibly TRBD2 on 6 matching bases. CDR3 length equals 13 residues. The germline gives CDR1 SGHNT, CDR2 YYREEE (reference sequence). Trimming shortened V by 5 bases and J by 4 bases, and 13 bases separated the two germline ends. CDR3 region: CASSRDWAYEQYF. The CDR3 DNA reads TGTGCCAGCAGTAGGGACTGGGCGTACGAGCAGTACTTC.

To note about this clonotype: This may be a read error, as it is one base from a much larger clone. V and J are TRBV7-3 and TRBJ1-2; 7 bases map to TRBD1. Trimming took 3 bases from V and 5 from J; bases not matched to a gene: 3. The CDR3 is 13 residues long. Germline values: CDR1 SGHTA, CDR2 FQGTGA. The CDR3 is CASSFGQDYGYTF. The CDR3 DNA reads TGTGCCAGCAGCTTCGGACAGGATTATGGCTACACCTTC.

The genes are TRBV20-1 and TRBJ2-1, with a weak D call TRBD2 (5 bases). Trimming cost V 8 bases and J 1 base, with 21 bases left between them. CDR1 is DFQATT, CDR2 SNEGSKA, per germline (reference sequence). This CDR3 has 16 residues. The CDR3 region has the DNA TGCAGTACTTGGATATTTGGCGGGCAATCCTACAATGAGCAGTTCTTC. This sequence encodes CSTWIFGGQSYNEQFF.

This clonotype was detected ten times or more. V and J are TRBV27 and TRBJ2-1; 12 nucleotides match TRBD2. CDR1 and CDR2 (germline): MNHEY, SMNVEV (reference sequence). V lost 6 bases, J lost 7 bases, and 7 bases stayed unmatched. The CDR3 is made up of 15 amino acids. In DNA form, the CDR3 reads TGTGCCAGCAGAGCTAGCGGGGGGGCGGGGAATGAGCAGTTCTTC. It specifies CASRASGGAGNEQFF.

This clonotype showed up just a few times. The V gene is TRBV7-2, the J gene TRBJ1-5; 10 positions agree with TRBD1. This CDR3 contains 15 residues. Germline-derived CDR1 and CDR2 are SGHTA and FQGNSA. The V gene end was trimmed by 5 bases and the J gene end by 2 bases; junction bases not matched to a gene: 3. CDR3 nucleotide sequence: TGTGCCAGCAGCGGAGGGACAGGGGGCAATCAGCCCCAGCATTTT. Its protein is CASSGGTGGNQPQHF. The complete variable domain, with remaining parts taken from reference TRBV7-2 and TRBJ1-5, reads GAGVSQSPSNKVTEKGKDVELRCDPISGHTALYWYRQSLGQGLEFLIYFQGNSAPDKSGLPSDRFSAERTGGSVSTLTIQRTQQEDSAVYLCASSGGTGGNQPQHFGDGTRLSIL.

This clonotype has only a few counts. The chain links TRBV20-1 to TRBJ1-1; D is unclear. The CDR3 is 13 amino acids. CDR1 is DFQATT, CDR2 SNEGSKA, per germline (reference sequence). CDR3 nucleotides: TGCAGCGCCCCGAGGCAAAGGTACACTGAAGCTTTCTTT. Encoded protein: CSAPRQRYTEAFF.

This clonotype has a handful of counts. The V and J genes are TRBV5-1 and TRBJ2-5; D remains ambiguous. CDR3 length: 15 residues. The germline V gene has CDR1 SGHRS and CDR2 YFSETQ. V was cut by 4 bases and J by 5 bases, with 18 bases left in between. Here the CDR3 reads CASSLGLIGAETQYF. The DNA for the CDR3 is TGCGCCAGCAGCCTTGGCCTAATCGGTGCGGAGACCCAGTACTTC. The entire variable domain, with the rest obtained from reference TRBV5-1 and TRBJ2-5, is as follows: KAGVTQTPRYLIKTRGQQVTLSCSPISGHRSVSWYQQTPGQGLQFLFEYFSETQRNKGNFPGRFSGRQFSNSRSEMNVSTLELGDSALYLCASSLGLIGAETQYFGPGTRLLVL.

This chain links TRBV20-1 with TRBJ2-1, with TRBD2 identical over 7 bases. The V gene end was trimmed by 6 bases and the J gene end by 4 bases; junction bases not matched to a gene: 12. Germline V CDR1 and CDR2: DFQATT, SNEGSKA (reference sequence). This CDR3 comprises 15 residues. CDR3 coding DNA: TGCAGTGCCCATCCTCCACTAGCGTCTTACAATGAGCAGTTCTTC. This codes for CSAHPPLASYNEQFF.

The DNA of the CDR3 is TGCAGCGTTGGGCAGTTTGGGGGAACTGAAGCTTTCTTT. Protein sequence: CSVGQFGGTEAFF. The V call is TRBV29-1, the J call TRBJ1-1, with a tentative D call TRBD1 (5 bases). Trimming left V 4 bases short and J 5 bases short, with 14 bases between. Germline V gene data show CDR1 as SQVTM and CDR2 as ANQGSEA. CDR3 length: 13 residues.

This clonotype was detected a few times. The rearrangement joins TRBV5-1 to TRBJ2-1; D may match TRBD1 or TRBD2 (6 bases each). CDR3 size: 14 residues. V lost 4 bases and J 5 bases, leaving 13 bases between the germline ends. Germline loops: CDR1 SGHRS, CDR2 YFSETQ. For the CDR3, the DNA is TGCGCCAGCAGCCGGGCAGGGGAGGACAATGAGCAGTTCTTC. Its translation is CASSRAGEDNEQFF. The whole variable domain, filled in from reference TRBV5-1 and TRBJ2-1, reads KAGVTQTPRYLIKTRGQQVTLSCSPISGHRSVSWYQQTPGQGLQFLFEYFSETQRNKGNFPGRFSGRQFSNSRSEMNVSTLELGDSALYLCASSRAGEDNEQFFGPGTRLTVL.